This T cell receptor beta chain stems from a study of cytomegalovirus exposure and HLA in healthy donors. Study at large: Earlier sequencing of about 179 million T cells yielded roughly 100 million unique TCR beta sequences.

Concerning this clone itself: Its cognate antigen is unknown.

The PCR had 60 Vbeta and 13 Jbeta primers. Clones were read by immunoSEQ multiplex PCR, and TCRdb kept only the in-frame ones, dropping some. The sample lists more than 150,000 clones; over 75% were seen once. Trimming removed 8 bases from V and 3 bases from J; junction bases left unmatched: 7. Germline-derived CDR1 and CDR2 are SNHLY and FYNNEI. The CDR3 loop spans 15 amino acids. General study points: Previously analyzed data showed that most TCR beta V segments were productive at a frequency of about 90% or about 30%.

Material: PBMCs. This receptor was obtained from a woman aged 30 to 39 in good health and CMV-seronegative. The chain carries TRBV2 and TRBJ2-1; 10 bases agree with TRBD2. The CDR3 DNA follows: TGTGCCAGCGGCGTCGTAGCGGGGGGCTACAATGAGCAGTTCTTC. Translation: CASGVVAGGYNEQFF.